What follows are 2 T cell receptor beta chains derived from one specimen sequenced in a study of T-cell reconstitution after alpha-beta-depleted transplantation in children. Preparation of the TCRbeta library used unique molecular identifiers. A single record per CDR3 protein comes from TCRdb applying MiXCR to the PCR reads. The table includes 250,000 to 300,000 distinct CDR3 sequences, around 9.1% detected once. The source material was PBMCs, sampled before TCRalphabeta/CD19-depleted stem cell transplant. These receptor sequences come from a boy under two years old with acute myeloid leukemia, due to receive a stem cell transplant.

This clonotype was seen at least ten times. This chain links TRBV28 with TRBJ2-5; 9 bases agree with TRBD2. V was pared by 3 bases and J by 1 base, with 3 bases of the junction left unmatched. CDR3 length: 15 amino acids. Germline V gene sequence: CDR1 MDHEN, CDR2 SYDVKM. CDR3 amino acids: CASSLLAGIQETQYF. CDR3 nucleotide sequence: TGTGCCAGCAGTTTGCTAGCGGGGATCCAAGAGACCCAGTACTTC.

This clonotype was found many times. J is TRBJ2-3 and V is TRBV7-9, with a tentative D call TRBD1 (5 bases). V was trimmed by 1 base and J by 6 bases, leaving 14 bases between them. The CDR3 is 15 amino acids. Germline-derived CDR1 and CDR2 are SEHNR and FQNEAQ (reference sequence). Here the CDR3 reads CASSLDGARSDTQYF. In DNA form, the CDR3 reads TGTGCCAGCAGCTTAGATGGGGCTAGATCGGATACGCAGTATTTT.